This TCR delta chain was found in a study of γδ T cells in repeated Plasmodium falciparum infection. TCRdb redid the clone calls on the multiplex PCR reads with CATT. This table holds roughly 93,000 delta-chain clones, 0.75% to 1% found once. CDR3 length: 21 residues. Germline CDR1 TSWWSYY, CDR2 QGS. Comment on this clone: The protein recorded in TCRdb matches a much larger clone and deviates from this DNA's translation at residue 18, suggesting a read error; the protein here is obtained by translating the DNA.

Vgamma9/Vdelta2+ and Vdelta2-negative gammadelta T cells were flow-sorted from PBMC for bulk sequencing. The V gene is TRDV1, the J gene TRDJ3; 7 nucleotides match TRDD3. Germline matching of the DNA provided the J gene here, since TCRdb leaves it blank. The clonotype was recovered from a pool of human donors (malaria-infected and uninfected, not separated). The sequencing input was gamma-delta T cells from blood. The DNA for the CDR3 is TGTGCTCTTGCCCTCTTGGGGATAAGGTCGGATAGCTCCTGGGACACCCGAAAGATGTTTTTC. Translated, it gives CALALLGIRSDSSWDTRKMFF.